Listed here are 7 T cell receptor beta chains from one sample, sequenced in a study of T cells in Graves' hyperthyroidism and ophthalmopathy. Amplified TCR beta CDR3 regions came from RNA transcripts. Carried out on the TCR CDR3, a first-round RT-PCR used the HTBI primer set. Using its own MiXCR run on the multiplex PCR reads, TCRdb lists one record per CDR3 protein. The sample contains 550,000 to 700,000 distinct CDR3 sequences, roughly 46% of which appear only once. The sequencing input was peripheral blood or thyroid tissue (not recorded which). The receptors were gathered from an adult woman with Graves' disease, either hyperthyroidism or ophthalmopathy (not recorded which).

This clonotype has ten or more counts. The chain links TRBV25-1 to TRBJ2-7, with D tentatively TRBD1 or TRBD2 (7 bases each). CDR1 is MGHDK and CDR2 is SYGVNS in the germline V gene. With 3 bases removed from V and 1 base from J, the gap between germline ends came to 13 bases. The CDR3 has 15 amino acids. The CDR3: CASSDRGGSSYEQYF. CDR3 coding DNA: TGTGCCAGCAGTGACAGGGGGGGGTCTTCCTACGAGCAGTACTTC.

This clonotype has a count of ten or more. The CDR3 is CSAMIRGVSYEQYF. Here the CDR3 DNA reads TGCAGTGCTATGATCCGGGGCGTTTCCTACGAGCAGTACTTC. V is TRBV20-1 and J is TRBJ2-7; either TRBD1 or TRBD2 may fit D (5 bases each). Germline V CDR1 and CDR2: DFQATT, SNEGSKA (reference sequence). This CDR3 contains 14 residues. Trimming cost V 4 bases and J 1 base, with 14 bases left between them.

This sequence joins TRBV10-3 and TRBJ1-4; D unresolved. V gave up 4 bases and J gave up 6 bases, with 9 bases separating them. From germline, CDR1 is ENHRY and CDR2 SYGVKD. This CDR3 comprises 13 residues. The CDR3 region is CAISGAGDEKLFF. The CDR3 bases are TGTGCCATCAGTGGGGCGGGAGATGAAAAACTGTTTTTT.

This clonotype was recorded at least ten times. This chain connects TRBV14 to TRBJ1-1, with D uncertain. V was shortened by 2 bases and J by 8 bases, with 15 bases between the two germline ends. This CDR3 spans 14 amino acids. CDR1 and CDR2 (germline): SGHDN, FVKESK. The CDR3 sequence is CASSQKLAVREAFF. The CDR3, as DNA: TGTGCCAGCAGCCAAAAACTCGCGGTTCGAGAAGCTTTCTTT.

In DNA, the CDR3 is TGTGCCAGCAGCCAAGACATCGGTTTGGGAGATAACTATGGCTACACCTTC. It is translated as CASSQDIGLGDNYGYTF. The chain employs TRBV3-1 and TRBJ1-2; D is ambiguous. This CDR3 is 17 amino acids long. Germline V lookup: CDR1 LGHDT, CDR2 YNNKEL (reference sequence). The germline V and J ends were trimmed by 0 bases and 1 base, with 15 bases remaining between them.

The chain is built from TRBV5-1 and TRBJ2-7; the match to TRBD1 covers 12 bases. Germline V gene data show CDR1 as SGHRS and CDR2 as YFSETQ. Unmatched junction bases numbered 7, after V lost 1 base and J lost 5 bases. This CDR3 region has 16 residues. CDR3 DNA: TGCGCCAGCAGCTTGCTTCCGGGACAGGGGGCGCACGAGCAGTACTTC. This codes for CASSLLPGQGAHEQYF.

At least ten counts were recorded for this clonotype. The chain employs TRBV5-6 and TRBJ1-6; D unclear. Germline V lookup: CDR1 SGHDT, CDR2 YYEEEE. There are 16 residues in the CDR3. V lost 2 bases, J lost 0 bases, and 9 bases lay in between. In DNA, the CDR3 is TGTGCCAGCAGCTTTACGGGAGGCTCCTATAATTCACCCCTCCACTTT. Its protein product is CASSFTGGSYNSPLHF.